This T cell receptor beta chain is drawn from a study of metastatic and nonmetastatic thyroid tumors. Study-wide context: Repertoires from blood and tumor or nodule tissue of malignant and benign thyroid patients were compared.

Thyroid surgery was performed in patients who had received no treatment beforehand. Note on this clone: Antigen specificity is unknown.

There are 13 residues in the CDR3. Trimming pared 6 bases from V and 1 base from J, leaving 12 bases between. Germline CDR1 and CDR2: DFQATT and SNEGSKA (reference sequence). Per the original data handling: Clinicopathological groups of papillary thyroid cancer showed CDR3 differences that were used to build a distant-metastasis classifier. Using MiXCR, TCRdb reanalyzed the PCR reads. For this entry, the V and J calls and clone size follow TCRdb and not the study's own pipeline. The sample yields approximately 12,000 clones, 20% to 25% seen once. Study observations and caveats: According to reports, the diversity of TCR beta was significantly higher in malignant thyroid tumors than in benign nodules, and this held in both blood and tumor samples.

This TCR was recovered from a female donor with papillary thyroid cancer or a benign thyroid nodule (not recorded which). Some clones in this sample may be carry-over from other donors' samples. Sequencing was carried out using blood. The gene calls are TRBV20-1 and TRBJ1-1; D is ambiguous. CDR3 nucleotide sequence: TGCAGTGCAACTGGGTGGAAGAACACTGAAGCTTTCTTT. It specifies CSATGWKNTEAFF.